This note documents a single T cell receptor (beta chain) sequence. The CDR3 runs to 15 residues. The germline CDR1 and CDR2 sequences are MNHNS and SASEGT. V lost 5 bases to trimming and J lost 2 bases, with 10 bases between them. Time point reported: late sampling 161 to 241 days after vaccination in a few convalescent patients. These data come from a study of vaccination and CD4 T cells after COVID-19. Study summary: Post-vaccination specimens were collected at a median of 72 days following dose two (range 14 to 241).

A single record per CDR3 protein comes from TCRdb applying MiXCR to the PCR reads. The table shows some 27,000 distinct CDR3 sequences, with around 50% occurring only once. This specimen was CD4+ T cells from blood, taken about 7 months after SARS-CoV-2 vaccination. The rearrangement links TRBV6-1 to TRBJ2-6, with D perhaps TRBD1 or TRBD2 (6 bases each). This clonotype was obtained from a human donor who had recovered from COVID-19. The CDR3 DNA reads as TGTGCCAGCAGTCGGGGGCTTGCTGGGGCCAACGTCCTGACTTTC. As protein: CASSRGLAGANVLTF.